This is a list of T cell receptor beta chains from one sample in a study of blood T cell repertoires in COVID-19. The data were produced by immunoSEQ multiplex PCR, yet TCRdb's version contains in-frame clones alone and is incomplete. The data show about 260,000 clones, approximately 86% seen once. The material sequenced was peripheral blood. The source is a man aged 25 to 40 with active or convalescent COVID-19. CDR3s include the opening cysteine and the closing phenylalanine or tryptophan. The D gene is left open where the match is weak. A clone size is listed for some rows: how often the clone was seen (once, few, many), or a class if it is expanded.

clone_size,v_call,d_call,j_call,cdr3_aa,cdr3_nt
NA,TRBV9,NA,TRBJ2-1,CASSVSDYLRSNEQFF,TGTGCCAGCAGCGTATCAGACTACCTCAGATCCAATGAGCAGTTCTTC
NA,TRBV7-8,TRBD1,TRBJ2-7,CASSSVWDRVYEQYF,TGTGCCAGCAGCTCCGTCTGGGACAGGGTCTACGAGCAGTACTTC
NA,TRBV10-2,TRBD1,TRBJ2-1,CASSDPGQGYNEQFF,TGCGCCAGCAGTGACCCGGGACAGGGATACAATGAGCAGTTCTTC
NA,TRBV11-2,NA,TRBJ1-1,CASKFLAGDTEAFF,TGTGCCAGCAAATTCCTCGCCGGTGACACTGAAGCTTTCTTT
NA,TRBV4-1,TRBD2,TRBJ2-7,CASSLRRTSGDSYEQYF,TGCGCCAGCAGCCTGAGAAGGACTAGCGGGGACTCCTACGAGCAGTACTTC
NA,TRBV3-1/TRBV3-2,NA,TRBJ1-5,CASSQDARGQPQHF,TGTGCCAGCAGCCAAGATGCTCGGGGTCAGCCCCAGCATTTT
NA,TRBV29-1,NA,TRBJ1-2,CSVYRYGYTF,TGCAGCGTTTACAGATATGGCTACACCTTC
NA,TRBV6-4,TRBD1,TRBJ1-1,CASRDNGTGGIYTEAFF,TGTGCCAGCAGAGACAACGGGACAGGGGGCATCTACACTGAAGCTTTCTTT
NA,TRBV7-2,TRBD2,TRBJ2-3,CASSISGPSDTQYF,TGTGCCAGCAGCATTAGCGGGCCCTCAGATACGCAGTATTTT
NA,TRBV6-5,NA,TRBJ2-1,CASSYGGVSYNEQFF,TGTGCCAGCAGTTACGGCGGGGTCTCCTACAATGAGCAGTTCTTC
NA,TRBV6-1,NA,TRBJ2-3,CASSELTGTDTQYF,TGTGCCAGCAGTGAATTAACCGGGACAGATACGCAGTATTTT
NA,TRBV9,TRBD2,TRBJ2-7,CASSVGASGGGYEQYF,TGTGCCAGCAGCGTAGGGGCTAGCGGGGGTGGCTACGAGCAGTACTTC
NA,TRBV11-2,TRBD2,TRBJ2-1,CASSSLGLEVQFF,TGTGCCAGCAGCTCGCTCGGACTAGAGGTTCAGTTCTTC
once,TRBV18,NA,TRBJ1-1,CASSPQDSVNTEAFF,TGTGCCAGCTCACCTCAAGACAGCGTGAACACTGAAGCTTTCTTT
NA,TRBV6-1,NA,TRBJ2-5,CASSDRGLPAQETQYF,TGTGCCAGCAGTGATAGGGGCCTACCCGCCCAAGAGACCCAGTACTTC
many,TRBV27,NA,TRBJ1-2,CASSLLEGSGGYTF,TGTGCCAGCAGTTTATTGGAGGGATCGGGCGGCTACACCTTC
once,TRBV5-1,NA,TRBJ1-3,CASSFGESGNTIYF,TGCGCCAGCAGCTTCGGGGAATCCGGAAACACCATATATTTT
NA,TRBV7-2,NA,TRBJ1-2,CASSLASWEGDGYTF,TGTGCCAGCAGCTTAGCTTCCTGGGAGGGGGATGGCTACACCTTC
NA,TRBV15,TRBD2,TRBJ2-5,CATSVERGETQYF,TGTGCCACCAGCGTTGAGCGGGGGGAGACCCAGTACTTC
few,TRBV30,NA,TRBJ1-6,CAWSIGGVGNSPLHF,TGTGCCTGGAGTATCGGAGGGGTTGGTAATTCACCCCTCCACTTT
NA,TRBV5-1,NA,TRBJ1-1,CASSIGEENTEAFF,TGCGCCAGCAGCATAGGAGAGGAGAACACTGAAGCTTTCTTT
NA,TRBV6-1,TRBD1,TRBJ1-6,CASSEAPDRRSHF,TGTGCCAGCAGTGAAGCCCCGGACAGGCGATCGCACTTT
NA,TRBV4-1,TRBD1,TRBJ2-7,CASSQDWQGVFVEQYF,TGCGCCAGCAGCCAAGATTGGCAGGGGGTTTTTGTCGAGCAGTACTTC
NA,TRBV27,TRBD1,TRBJ1-1,CASSLDRGMNTEAFF,TGTGCCAGCAGTTTGGACAGGGGAATGAACACTGAAGCTTTCTTT
NA,TRBV7-2,TRBD1,TRBJ1-2,CASSLLRTGTYGYTF,TGTGCCAGCAGCTTACTTCGGACAGGGACCTATGGCTACACCTTC
NA,TRBV6-5,NA,TRBJ1-3,CASSYFRGMGNTIYF,TGTGCCAGCAGTTACTTCCGGGGGATGGGAAACACCATATATTTT
NA,TRBV4-1,NA,TRBJ2-7,CASSQSSGISDEQYF,TGCGCCAGCAGCCAAAGCTCAGGGATCTCGGACGAGCAGTACTTC
NA,TRBV7-8,NA,TRBJ1-5,CASSPSTGPQHF,TGTGCCAGCAGCCCTTCAACGGGGCCCCAGCATTTT
NA,TRBV7-8,TRBD2,TRBJ2-3,CASGGGLGTDTQYF,TGTGCCAGCGGCGGGGGACTCGGCACAGATACGCAGTATTTT
many,TRBV2,TRBD1,TRBJ2-7,CASSGTGPYEQYF,TGTGCCAGCAGTGGGACAGGGCCCTACGAGCAGTACTTC
once,TRBV5-1,NA,TRBJ1-1,CASSLEHRTVDTEAFF,TGCGCCAGCAGCTTGGAACACCGGACAGTAGACACTGAAGCTTTCTTT
NA,TRBV7-9,NA,TRBJ1-1,CASSVRGRDTEAFF,TGTGCCAGCAGCGTGCGGGGGCGAGACACTGAAGCTTTCTTT
NA,TRBV3-1/TRBV3-2,TRBD2,TRBJ2-7,CASSQGSSGEAGSFEQYF,TGTGCCAGCAGCCAAGGATCAAGCGGGGAGGCCGGGAGCTTCGAGCAGTACTTC
NA,TRBV7-9,TRBD1,TRBJ1-1,CASSLGQGNTEAFF,TGTGCCAGCAGCTTGGGACAGGGGAACACTGAAGCTTTCTTT
NA,TRBV5-6,TRBD2,TRBJ2-1,CASSSGTSGAYNEQFF,TGTGCCAGCAGCTCCGGGACTAGCGGGGCCTACAATGAGCAGTTCTTC
NA,TRBV2,NA,TRBJ1-4,CASTFAAVNEKLFF,TGTGCCAGCACCTTCGCGGCTGTTAATGAAAAACTGTTTTTT
NA,TRBV4-2,NA,TRBJ2-6,CASSQEYQSSGANVLTF,TGTGCCAGCAGCCAAGAGTATCAGTCTTCTGGGGCCAACGTCCTGACTTTC
once,TRBV29-1,NA,TRBJ1-2,CSVEDRRGPGYTF,TGCAGCGTTGAAGATCGGAGGGGCCCTGGCTACACCTTC
NA,TRBV19,NA,TRBJ1-1,CASSIGYGVAVTEAFF,TGTGCCAGTAGTATAGGCTACGGGGTAGCGGTCACTGAAGCTTTCTTT
NA,TRBV5-5,NA,TRBJ2-3,CASSLGSPDTQYF,TGTGCCAGCAGCTTGGGCAGTCCCGATACGCAGTATTTT
NA,TRBV7-2,TRBD1,TRBJ1-5,CASSPGQGGNQPQHF,TGTGCCAGCAGCCCCGGACAGGGCGGCAATCAGCCCCAGCATTTT
NA,TRBV5-1,TRBD1,TRBJ2-1,CASSLVGTGLNEQFF,TGCGCCAGCAGCTTGGTTGGGACAGGGTTAAATGAGCAGTTCTTC
NA,TRBV4-3,TRBD1,TRBJ1-2,CASSHIGQASNYGYTF,TGCGCCAGCAGCCACATAGGACAGGCGTCTAACTATGGCTACACCTTC
NA,TRBV15,TRBD2,TRBJ2-7,CATSRDREGPAGQYF,TGTGCCACCAGCAGAGATCGGGAGGGACCCGCCGGGCAGTACTTC
NA,TRBV20-1,NA,TRBJ1-5,CSASSSNQPQHF,TGCAGTGCTAGTTCGAGCAATCAGCCCCAGCATTTT
NA,TRBV18,TRBD2,TRBJ2-1,CASSPLSGGASNEQFF,TGTGCCAGCTCACCTCTCAGCGGGGGGGCCTCCAATGAGCAGTTCTTC
NA,TRBV2,NA,TRBJ2-1,CASTPNSYNEQFF,TGTGCCAGCACCCCCAATTCCTACAATGAGCAGTTCTTC
once,TRBV6-7,NA,TRBJ1-1,CASPRNTEAFF,TGTGCCAGCCCCAGGAACACTGAAGCTTTCTTT
NA,TRBV7-2,TRBD2,TRBJ2-5,CASRTTSGGETQYF,TGTGCCAGCAGAACCACTAGCGGGGGGGAGACCCAGTACTTC
once,TRBV4-3,NA,TRBJ2-7,CASSQGQSGTYEQYF,TGCGCCAGCAGCCAAGGTCAGTCAGGGACCTACGAGCAGTACTTC
NA,TRBV7-7,TRBD2,TRBJ2-3,CASSRSGGWGDTQYF,TGTGCCAGCAGTCGAAGCGGGGGGTGGGGAGATACGCAGTATTTT
NA,TRBV5-1,NA,TRBJ1-1,CASSLEGLNTEAFF,TGCGCCAGCAGCTTAGAGGGTCTGAACACTGAAGCTTTCTTT
NA,TRBV5-1,NA,TRBJ1-6,CASSWETNSPLHF,TGCGCCAGCAGCTGGGAGACTAATTCACCCCTCCACTTT
NA,TRBV23-1,TRBD1,TRBJ1-1,CASSQSESGGKGTEAFF,TGCGCCAGCAGTCAATCGGAGTCAGGGGGCAAAGGGACTGAAGCTTTCTTT
NA,TRBV7-2,TRBD2,TRBJ2-7,CASSLAKAGGAREQYF,TGTGCCAGCAGCTTAGCGAAGGCGGGGGGGGCAAGGGAGCAGTACTTC